The 18 T cell receptor beta chains below all came from one sample that was sequenced in a study of shared clonotypes between healthy human individuals. Assay: immunoSEQ multiplex PCR; the TCRdb copy retains only in-frame clones and omits some. This sample has 1.4 million or so clones, with about 98.5% found just once. Sequenced material: naive CD4+ T cells sorted from blood. Subset: CD45RA+ positively selected. These receptors all come from a man in his thirties or forties in good health.

In the case of this clone: The identical CDR3 is also encoded by other nucleotide sequences in the sample. This chain uses TRBV4-3 with TRBJ1-2; D perhaps matches TRBD1 (6 bases). V dropped 0 bases and J dropped 2 bases, with 10 bases sitting between them. The CDR3 is made up of 15 amino acids. Germline CDR1 is LGHNA and CDR2 is YSLEER. CDR3: CASSQEGRGNYGYTF. The CDR3 nucleotides are TGCGCCAGCAGCCAAGAGGGCAGGGGAAACTATGGCTACACCTTC.

This sequence joins TRBV10-3 and TRBJ2-1, with D unresolved. CDR1 is ENHRY, CDR2 SYGVKD, per germline. V was trimmed by 4 bases and J by 1 base, leaving 8 bases between them. The CDR3 has 14 amino acids. CDR3 nucleotide sequence: TGTGCCATCAGTGGCGGTGAGTCCTACAATGAGCAGTTCTTC. Protein sequence: CAISGGESYNEQFF.

The chain joins TRBV10-1 to TRBJ2-7; 9 bases match TRBD2. V trimming: 7 bases; J trimming: 5 bases; junction bases outside the gene matches: 15. Germline assignment: CDR1 WNHNN and CDR2 SYGVQD (reference sequence). The CDR3 is made up of 16 amino acids. The CDR3 loop is CASIFSGREGRDEQYF. CDR3 nucleotides: TGCGCCAGCATCTTTTCCGGGCGGGAGGGCCGGGACGAGCAGTACTTC.

CDR3 sequence: CASSPGQVYYEQYF. DNA for the CDR3: TGTGCCAGCAGCCCGGGACAGGTTTACTACGAGCAGTACTTC. This rearrangement joins TRBV9 to TRBJ2-7; 8 positions agree with TRBD1. V gave up 4 bases and J gave up 3 bases; unmatched junction bases: 6. From germline, CDR1 is SGDLS and CDR2 YYNGEE. The CDR3 totals 14 residues. The full variable domain, rest sourced from reference TRBV9 and TRBJ2-7, is DSGVTQTPKHLITATGQRVTLRCSPRSGDLSVYWYQQSLDQGLQFLIQYYNGEERAKGNILERFSAQQFPDLHSELNLSSLELGDSALYFCASSPGQVYYEQYFGPGTRLTVT.

The rearrangement joins TRBV6-6 to TRBJ1-2, with D uncertain. The CDR3 spans 12 residues. The ends were cut back, 6 bases at V and 4 bases at J, with 9 bases in the middle. CDR1 is MNHNY, CDR2 SVGAGI, per germline (reference sequence). CDR3 bases: TGTGCCAGCAGGGAGGATAGCTATGGCTACACCTTC. Translated, it gives CASREDSYGYTF.

The chain is built from TRBV11-2 and TRBJ1-2; D uncertain. Germline V CDR1 and CDR2: SGHAT, FQNNGV. The length of the CDR3 is 14 residues. Deletions cut 0 bases from V and 8 bases from J, with 13 bases between. The CDR3 loop reads CASSLDYPGRGYTF. In DNA, the CDR3 is TGTGCCAGCAGCTTAGACTACCCGGGAAGAGGCTACACCTTC. The whole variable domain, filled in from reference TRBV11-2 and TRBJ1-2, reads EAGVAQSPRYKIIEKRQSVAFWCNPISGHATLYWYQQILGQGPKLLIQFQNNGVVDDSQLPKDRFSAERLKGVDSTLKIQPAKLEDSAVYLCASSLDYPGRGYTFGSGTRLTVV.

The genes are TRBV7-6 and TRBJ2-7, with D maybe TRBD2 (5 bases). This CDR3 region has 14 residues. CDR1 and CDR2 from the germline V gene are SGHVS and FNYEAQ. The ends were cut back, 5 bases at V and 7 bases at J, with 18 bases in the middle. The CDR3 sequence is CASSLVFGAGEQYF. The CDR3 region has the DNA TGTGCCAGCAGCCTCGTCTTTGGCGCGGGTGAGCAGTACTTC.

The CDR3 protein is CASSLDARTGLGYEQYF. The CDR3 DNA reads TGTGCCAGCAGCTTAGATGCCCGGACAGGGTTAGGCTACGAGCAGTACTTC. The V gene is TRBV11-3, the J gene TRBJ2-7; 8 positions agree with TRBD1. The CDR3 sequence is 17 residues long. CDR1 SGHNT and CDR2 YENEEA come from the germline V gene. Unmatched junction bases numbered 10, after V lost 0 bases and J lost 3 bases. The full variable domain, completed using reference TRBV11-3 and TRBJ2-7, is EAGVVQSPRYKIIEKKQPVAFWCNPISGHNTLYWYLQNLGQGPELLIRYENEEAVDDSQLPKDRFSAERLKGVDSTLKIQPAELGDSAVYLCASSLDARTGLGYEQYFGPGTRLTVT.

The rearrangement links TRBV14 to TRBJ2-5; tentatively, D is TRBD1 (5 bases). This CDR3 has 16 amino acids. V lost 1 base to trimming and J lost 2 bases, with 14 bases between them. Germline CDR1 is SGHDN and CDR2 is FVKESK. Here the CDR3 DNA reads TGTGCCAGCAGCCAAGGCTGGGGCGTTGGGCAAGAGACCCAGTACTTC. It codes for CASSQGWGVGQETQYF.

The rearrangement links TRBV5-6 to TRBJ2-7; the match to TRBD1 covers 10 bases. Germline lookup yields CDR1 SGHDT and CDR2 YYEEEE. CDR3 length equals 19 residues. J lost 4 bases, V lost 0 bases, and 16 bases had no gene match. As DNA, the CDR3 is TGTGCCAGCAGCTTGGCCGCTTGGAAACCGGGACAGGGGAGGTACGAGCAGTACTTC. It is translated as CASSLAAWKPGQGRYEQYF.

In nucleotides, the CDR3 is TGTGCCAGTTCACCCCTAGCGCGGGTTGCGGACGAGCAGTACTTC. This gives the protein CASSPLARVADEQYF. This sequence joins TRBV6-6 and TRBJ2-7; TRBD2 is a possible D gene (6 bases). Germline lookup yields CDR1 MNHNY and CDR2 SVGAGI (reference sequence). CDR3 length: 15 residues. V was shortened by 9 bases and J by 5 bases, with 23 bases between the two germline ends.

V gene TRBV5-1 combines with J gene TRBJ2-6; D is ambiguous. Looked up from germline, CDR1 is SGHRS and CDR2 is YFSETQ. V was clipped by 7 bases and J by 0 bases, with 17 bases between them. The CDR3 has 17 amino acids. In nucleotides, the CDR3 is TGCGCCAGCGCTCCCCTGGTATCGGGCTCTGGGGCCAACGTCCTGACTTTC. Translation: CASAPLVSGSGANVLTF.

The V and J genes are TRBV5-1 and TRBJ1-2; no firm D call. Germline assignment: CDR1 SGHRS and CDR2 YFSETQ. The CDR3 length is 13 residues. V gave up 4 bases and J gave up 2 bases, with 9 bases separating them. CDR3 protein: CASSQAGNYGYTF. CDR3 coding DNA: TGCGCCAGCAGCCAGGCCGGGAACTATGGCTACACCTTC.

J is TRBJ2-5 and V is TRBV2, with a tentative D call TRBD1 (6 bases). Germline values: CDR1 SNHLY, CDR2 FYNNEI. The CDR3 has 14 residues. Between the trimmed V and J ends, which lost 2 bases and 5 bases, there was a span of 12 bases. Written as DNA, the CDR3 is TGTGCCAGCAGTGAAACAGGGTCTAGGGAGACCCAGTACTTC. It encodes CASSETGSRETQYF.

This chain links TRBV30 with TRBJ2-3; either TRBD1 or TRBD2 may supply D (6 bases each). Trimming shortened V by 4 bases and J by 0 bases, and 11 bases separated the two germline ends. CDR3 size: 14 residues. CDR1 and CDR2 (germline): GTSNPN, SVGIG (reference sequence). This chain's CDR3 is CAWTGGGSTDTQYF. In nucleotides, the CDR3 is TGTGCCTGGACCGGGGGCGGGAGCACAGATACGCAGTATTTT.

The chain recombines TRBV7-9 with TRBJ2-5; a possible D gene is TRBD1 (5 bases). Trimming pared 5 bases from V and 3 bases from J, leaving 22 bases between. The length of the CDR3 is 17 residues. From germline, CDR1 is SEHNR and CDR2 FQNEAQ (reference sequence). DNA of the CDR3: TGTGCCAGCAGCCCTCCGAGTTCGGACACACGAAAAGAGACCCAGTACTTC. Translation: CASSPPSSDTRKETQYF.

The chain combines TRBV6-5 with TRBJ1-1; D is possibly TRBD1 (6 bases). V lost 2 bases and J lost 1, with 14 bases in between. The CDR3 spans 16 residues. CDR1 is MNHEY, CDR2 SVGAGI, per germline. CDR3 DNA sequence: TGTGCCAGCAGTTACCCACAGGGTGGGGGGAACACTGAAGCTTTCTTT. Encoded protein: CASSYPQGGGNTEAFF.

This sequence joins TRBV6-1 and TRBJ1-2; TRBD1 matches at 7 bases. The CDR3 is made up of 14 amino acids. Germline trimming cut 0 bases from V and 7 bases from J; bases unmatched to any gene: 5. The germline V gene encodes CDR1 MNHNS and CDR2 SASEGT. The DNA for the CDR3 is TGTGCCAGCAGTGAAGCGGGACAGATCTTTGGCTACACCTTC. Its protein is CASSEAGQIFGYTF.